Listed below are T cell receptor beta chains from one sample, sequenced in a study of PD-L1 blockade in urothelial cancer. Generated by immunoSEQ multiplex PCR, the TCRdb table keeps only in-frame clones and is missing some. The sample comprises around 38,000 clones, 86% of which are singletons, and over 20% rests with the top ten. This sample comprised PBMCs, obtained around atezolizumab (anti-PD-L1) treatment. The receptors stem from a man aged 55 to 70 with urothelial cancer. The conserved cysteine and the conserved F or W are not part of the CDR3 here. The order of the fields is J gene, V gene, clone size, CDR3 protein. Clone sizes are given selectively: once, few, many, or a class where the clone is expanded.

>TRBJ2-5|TRBV19|NA
ASSIRTSGGAGLEETQY
>TRBJ2-3|TRBV19|once
ASSITGPSTDTQY
>TRBJ2-7|TRBV18|NA
ASSPPVGGFSEQY
>TRBJ2-5|TRBV29-1|NA
SYTHLGQGRTQY
>TRBJ1-1|TRBV2|NA
ASGRDSATEAF
>TRBJ2-6|TRBV7-3|NA
ASSLSRTGATSGANVLT
>TRBJ2-5|TRBV5-1|NA
ASSGTGQETQY
>TRBJ2-7|TRBV6-6|NA
ASSFKDLTNSYEQY
>TRBJ2-1|TRBV2|NA
ASSEQIAGGFLVQF
>TRBJ2-2|TRBV15|NA
ATSPPAGAGELF
>TRBJ1-1|TRBV9|NA
ASSVGTGIRSTEAF
>TRBJ1-2|TRBV18|NA
ASSSKLQQGANYGYT
>TRBJ1-3|TRBV9|NA
ASSVGGGGSGNTIY
>TRBJ2-1|TRBV6-1|few
ASSDQDGQYNEQF
>TRBJ2-1|TRBV5-1|NA
ASSLELAGVNEQF
>TRBJ2-7|TRBV2|NA
ASSDGGQGMEEQY
>TRBJ1-6|TRBV27|NA
ASRSRTGWNSPLH
>TRBJ1-1|TRBV5-1|NA
ASSLYGRGTTEAF
>TRBJ1-1|TRBV4-3|once
ASSQEGTGGFEAF
>TRBJ2-3|TRBV5-1|NA
ASGGSGGAPDTQY
>TRBJ1-5|TRBV2|NA
ASSSFVGNQPQH
>TRBJ1-1|TRBV5-6|few
ASSDSPGTGWTEAF
>TRBJ2-7|TRBV19|NA
ASSVTVSYEQY
>TRBJ1-5|TRBV28|once
ASSLTQGMGNQPQH
>TRBJ2-1|TRBV6-5|NA
ASSYDAGNNNEQF
>TRBJ2-5|TRBV19|once
ASSISGLAGTYQETQY
>TRBJ2-3|TRBV7-6|NA
ASRSGTSGGADTQY
>TRBJ1-2|TRBV5-4|NA
ASSLGGTGVCT
>TRBJ1-6|TRBV5-6|few
ASSLPGQGNSPLH
>TRBJ1-2|TRBV19|NA
ASSMKLNYGYT
>TRBJ2-1|TRBV19|NA
ASTQAGAYNEQF
>TRBJ1-1|TRBV28|NA
ASRTGENTEAF
>TRBJ1-3|TRBV15|NA
ATSRDPGGSGNTIY
>TRBJ1-1|TRBV7-6|NA
ASRGRGSEAF
>TRBJ1-2|TRBV5-1|few
ASSPGQPVYT
>TRBJ1-6|TRBV5-4|few
ASSLGAGGDNSPLH
>TRBJ2-3|TRBV9|NA
ASSVLARGGTDTQY
>TRBJ1-6|TRBV18|NA
ASSSGQGDSPLH
>TRBJ2-7|TRBV14|NA
ASSQATGVSGEQY
>TRBJ2-1|TRBV5-4|NA
ASSLRLAAYNEQF
>TRBJ1-3|TRBV30|NA
AWSVRTGLSGNTIY
>TRBJ2-7|TRBV28|NA
ASRGPSGVIIPYEQY
>TRBJ1-1|TRBV18|NA
ASSHPGPNTEAF
>TRBJ2-2|TRBV7-9|NA
ASRQATGNTGELF
>TRBJ1-5|TRBV2|NA
ASSPENQPQH
>TRBJ2-7|TRBV18|once
ASSIQPGQGSYEQY
>TRBJ2-7|TRBV18|NA
ASSPERRGLGEQY
>TRBJ2-3|TRBV2|NA
AVKNRLAGPDTQY
>TRBJ2-7|TRBV14|few
ASSQDPAGVSEQY
>TRBJ2-2|TRBV6-6|NA
ASSPGQANTGELF
>TRBJ1-1|TRBV7-9|NA
ASSFTAGNTEAF
>TRBJ2-1|TRBV29-1|NA
SVPGQSVVNEQF
>TRBJ1-2|TRBV5-4|NA
ASSWDRGYGYT
>TRBJ2-3|TRBV9|NA
ASSVARQDTQY
>TRBJ2-5|TRBV2|NA
ASSQRRGLSETQY